This entry features one T cell receptor (beta chain) sequence. Followed longitudinally, the Seattle patients had been enrolled during active infection. In the original analysis: Estimates of nucleated cell counts were drawn from the amplification of reference gene primers. The table came from immunoSEQ multiplex PCR; TCRdb's copy has only in-frame clones and leaves some out. V and J calls and clone size follow that table, whereas D and trimming were derived from the DNA. The repertoire holds approximately 75,000 clones, approximately 80% seen once, with about 13% in the top ten. The sample is drawn from a study of blood T cell repertoires in COVID-19. Across the study: PBMCs, B-cell-depleted T cells, or T cells provided the cDNA or gDNA that made up the material.

This CDR3 contains 15 residues. Germline V gene sequence: CDR1 SEHNR, CDR2 FQNEAQ (reference sequence). With 1 base clipped from V and 5 bases from J, the junction kept 6 bases outside the gene matches. Sequenced material: peripheral blood. The receptor's source is a man aged 50 or older with COVID-19, enrolled during active disease. This chain joins TRBV7-9 and TRBJ1-2, with TRBD1 identical over 8 bases. The CDR3 DNA sequence: TGTGCCAGCAGCTTAGTGGCAGGGGGCGTGTATGGCTACACCTTC. This codes for CASSLVAGGVYGYTF.